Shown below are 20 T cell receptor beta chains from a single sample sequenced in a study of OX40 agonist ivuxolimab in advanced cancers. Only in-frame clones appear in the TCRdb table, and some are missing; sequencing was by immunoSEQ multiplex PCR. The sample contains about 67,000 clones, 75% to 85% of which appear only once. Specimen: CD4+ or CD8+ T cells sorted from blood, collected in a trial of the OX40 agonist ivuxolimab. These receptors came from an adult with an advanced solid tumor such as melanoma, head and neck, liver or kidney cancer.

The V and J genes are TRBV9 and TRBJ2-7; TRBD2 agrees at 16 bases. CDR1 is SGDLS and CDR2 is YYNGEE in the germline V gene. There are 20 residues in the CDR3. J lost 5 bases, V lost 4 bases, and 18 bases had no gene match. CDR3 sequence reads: CASSPRLGRGLAGGLHEQYF. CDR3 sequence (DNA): TGTGCCAGCAGCCCCCGCCTCGGAAGGGGACTAGCGGGGGGGCTGCACGAGCAGTACTTC.

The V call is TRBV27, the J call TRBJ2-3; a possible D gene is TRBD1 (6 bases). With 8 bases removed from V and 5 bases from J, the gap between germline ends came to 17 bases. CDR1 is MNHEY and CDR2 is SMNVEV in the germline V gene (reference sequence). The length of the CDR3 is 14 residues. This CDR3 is CASQRGTAEDTQYF. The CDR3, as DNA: TGTGCCAGCCAAAGGGGGACCGCCGAAGATACGCAGTATTTT.

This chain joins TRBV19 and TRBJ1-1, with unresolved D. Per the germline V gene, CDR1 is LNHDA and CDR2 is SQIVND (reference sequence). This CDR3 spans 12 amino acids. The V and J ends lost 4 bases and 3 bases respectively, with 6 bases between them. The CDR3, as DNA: TGTGCCAGTAGTAACTGGGACACTGAAGCTTTCTTT. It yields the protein CASSNWDTEAFF.

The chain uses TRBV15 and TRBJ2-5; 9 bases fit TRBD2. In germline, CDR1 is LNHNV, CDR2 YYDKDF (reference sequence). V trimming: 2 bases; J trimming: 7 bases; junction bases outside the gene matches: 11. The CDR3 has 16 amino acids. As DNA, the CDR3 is TGTGCCACCAGCAGAATCCCCGGACTAGCGCGGGGGACCCAGTACTTC. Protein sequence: CATSRIPGLARGTQYF.

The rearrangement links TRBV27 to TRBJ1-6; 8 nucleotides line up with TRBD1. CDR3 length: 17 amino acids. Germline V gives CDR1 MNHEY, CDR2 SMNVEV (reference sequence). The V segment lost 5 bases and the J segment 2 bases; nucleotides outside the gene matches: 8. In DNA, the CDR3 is TGTGCCAGCAGTCGGACAGGGAGCTTTCCCTATAATTCACCCCTCCACTTT. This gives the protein CASSRTGSFPYNSPLHF.

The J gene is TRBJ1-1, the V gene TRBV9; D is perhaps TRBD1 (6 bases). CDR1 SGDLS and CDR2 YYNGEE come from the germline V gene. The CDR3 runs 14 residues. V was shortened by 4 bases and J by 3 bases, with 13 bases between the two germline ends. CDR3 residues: CASSPGGRDTEAFF. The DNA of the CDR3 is TGTGCCAGCAGCCCCGGGGGCAGGGACACTGAAGCTTTCTTT.

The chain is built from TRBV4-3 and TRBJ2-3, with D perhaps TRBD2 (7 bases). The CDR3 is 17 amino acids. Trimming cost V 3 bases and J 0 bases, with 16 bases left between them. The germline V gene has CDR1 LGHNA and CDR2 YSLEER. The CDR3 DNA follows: TGCGCCAGCAGCCAGAACGGGGGGCCGACTAGCACAGATACGCAGTATTTT. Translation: CASSQNGGPTSTDTQYF.

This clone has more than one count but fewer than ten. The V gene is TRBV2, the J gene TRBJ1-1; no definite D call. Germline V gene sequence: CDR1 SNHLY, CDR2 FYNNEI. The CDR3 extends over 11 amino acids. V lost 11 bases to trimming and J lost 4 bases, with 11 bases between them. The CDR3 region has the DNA TGTGCCTGCGGTGCGGCCACTGAAGCTTTCTTT. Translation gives CACGAATEAFF.

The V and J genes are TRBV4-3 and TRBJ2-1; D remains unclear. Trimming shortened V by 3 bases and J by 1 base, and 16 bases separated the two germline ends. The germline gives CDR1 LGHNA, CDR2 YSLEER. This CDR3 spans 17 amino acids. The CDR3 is CASSQGLSVASYNEQFF. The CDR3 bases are TGCGCCAGCAGCCAGGGGTTGTCGGTAGCTTCCTACAATGAGCAGTTCTTC.

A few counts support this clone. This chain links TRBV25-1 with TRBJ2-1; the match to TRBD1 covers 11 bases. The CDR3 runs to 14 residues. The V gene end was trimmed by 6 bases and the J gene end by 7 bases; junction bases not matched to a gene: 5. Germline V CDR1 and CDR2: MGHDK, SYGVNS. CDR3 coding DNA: TGTGCCAGCAGCCTCCGGGACAGGGGGAATGAGCAGTTCTTC. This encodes CASSLRDRGNEQFF.

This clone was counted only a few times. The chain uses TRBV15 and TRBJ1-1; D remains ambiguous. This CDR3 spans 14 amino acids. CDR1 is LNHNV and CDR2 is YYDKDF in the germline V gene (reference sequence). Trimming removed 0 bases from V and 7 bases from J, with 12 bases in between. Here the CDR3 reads CATSRDTTSGEAFF. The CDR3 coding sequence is TGTGCCACCAGCAGAGATACGACATCAGGTGAAGCTTTCTTT.

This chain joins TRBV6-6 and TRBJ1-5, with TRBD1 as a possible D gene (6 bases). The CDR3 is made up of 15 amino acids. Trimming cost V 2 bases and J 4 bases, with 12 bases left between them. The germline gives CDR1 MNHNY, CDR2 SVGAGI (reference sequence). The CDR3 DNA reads TGTGCCAGCAGTTACGGAGGGGGGGGGAATCAGCCCCAGCATTTT. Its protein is CASSYGGGGNQPQHF.

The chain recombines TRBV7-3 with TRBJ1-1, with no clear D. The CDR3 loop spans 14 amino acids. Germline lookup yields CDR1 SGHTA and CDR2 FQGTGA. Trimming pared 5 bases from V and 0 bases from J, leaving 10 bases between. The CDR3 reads CASSPSAMNTEAFF. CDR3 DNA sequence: TGTGCCAGCAGCCCGTCGGCTATGAACACTGAAGCTTTCTTT.

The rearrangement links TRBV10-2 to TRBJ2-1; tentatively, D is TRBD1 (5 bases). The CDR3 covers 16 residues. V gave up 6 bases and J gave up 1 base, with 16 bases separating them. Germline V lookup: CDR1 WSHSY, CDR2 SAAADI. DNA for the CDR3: TGCGCCAGCAGACTAAACCAGGGATCTTCCTACAATGAGCAGTTCTTC. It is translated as CASRLNQGSSYNEQFF.

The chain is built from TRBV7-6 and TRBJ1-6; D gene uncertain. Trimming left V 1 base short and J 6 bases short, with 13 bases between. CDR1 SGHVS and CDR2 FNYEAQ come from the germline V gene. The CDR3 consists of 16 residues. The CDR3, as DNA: TGTGCCAGCAGCTTAGAAAGTGGGGTCGCTAATTCACCCCTCCACTTT. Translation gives CASSLESGVANSPLHF.

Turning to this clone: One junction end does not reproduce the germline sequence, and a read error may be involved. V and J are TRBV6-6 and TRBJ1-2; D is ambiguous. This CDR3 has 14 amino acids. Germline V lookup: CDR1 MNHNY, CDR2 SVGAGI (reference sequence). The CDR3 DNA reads TGTGCCAGCAGTTACTCGAGAAGCGCTCCTATGGCTTTCTTC. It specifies CASSYSRSAPMAFF.

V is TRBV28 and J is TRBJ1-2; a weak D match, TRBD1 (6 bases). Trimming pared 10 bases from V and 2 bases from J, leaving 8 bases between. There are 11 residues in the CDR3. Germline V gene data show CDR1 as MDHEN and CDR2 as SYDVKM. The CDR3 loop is CATGQNYGYTF. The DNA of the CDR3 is TGTGCCACCGGACAGAACTATGGCTACACCTTC.

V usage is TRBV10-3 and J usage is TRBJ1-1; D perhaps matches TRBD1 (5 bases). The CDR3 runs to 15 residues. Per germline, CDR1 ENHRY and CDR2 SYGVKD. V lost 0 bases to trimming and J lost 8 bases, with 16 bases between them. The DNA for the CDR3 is TGTGCCATCAGTGAGTCAACGGGGGTCGGCGGGGAAGCTTTCTTT. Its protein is CAISESTGVGGEAFF.

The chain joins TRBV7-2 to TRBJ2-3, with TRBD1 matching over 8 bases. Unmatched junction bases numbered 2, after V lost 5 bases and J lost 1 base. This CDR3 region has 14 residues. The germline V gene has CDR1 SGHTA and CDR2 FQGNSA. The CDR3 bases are TGTGCCAGCAGCCAGGACAGGGGCACAGATACGCAGTATTTT. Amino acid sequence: CASSQDRGTDTQYF.

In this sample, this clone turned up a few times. This CDR3 reads CASSPFNLAGGTGELFF. CDR3 bases: TGTGCCAGCAGCCCGTTCAACTTAGCGGGGGGCACGGGGGAGCTGTTTTTT. This rearrangement joins TRBV2 to TRBJ2-2; 10 positions match TRBD2. In germline, CDR1 is SNHLY, CDR2 FYNNEI. The V segment lost 6 bases and the J segment 8 bases; nucleotides outside the gene matches: 15. The CDR3 covers 17 residues. Drawing the rest from reference TRBV2 and TRBJ2-2, the complete variable domain is EPEVTQTPSHQVTQMGQEVILRCVPISNHLYFYWYRQILGQKVEFLVSFYNNEISEKSEIFDDQFSVERPDGSNFTLKIRSTKLEDSAMYFCASSPFNLAGGTGELFFGEGSRLTVL.